This T cell receptor beta chain stems from a study of early T cells in non-severe SARS-CoV-2 infection. At the level of the study: With bulk RNA from unsorted whole blood as input, sequencing yielded unpaired chains.

Study outcomes and limitations: VDJdb matching skewed toward anti-spike CD8 responses, missing private and CD4 specificities.

This clonotype was observed a handful of times. Its target is not known. Individual cDNA molecules received unique molecular identifiers during library preparation. TCRdb reprocessed the 5' RACE reads via MiXCR and lists one record per CDR3 protein. The sample lists 35,000 to 40,000 distinct CDR3 sequences, 4.6% seen once, with around 15% in the top ten. Sequences were obtained from whole blood. This TCR was recovered from an adult who was a healthcare worker with PCR-confirmed SARS-CoV-2 infection or an uninfected control (not recorded which).

In DNA form, the CDR3 reads TGTGCCAGCAGCTTAGTACAGTCTAACTATGGCTACACCTTC. Residues: CASSLVQSNYGYTF. The chain uses TRBV7-2 and TRBJ1-2; no reliable D call. The CDR3 runs to 14 residues. CDR1 and CDR2 from the germline V gene are SGHTA and FQGNSA. The germline V and J ends were trimmed by 1 base and 0 bases, with 6 bases remaining between them.